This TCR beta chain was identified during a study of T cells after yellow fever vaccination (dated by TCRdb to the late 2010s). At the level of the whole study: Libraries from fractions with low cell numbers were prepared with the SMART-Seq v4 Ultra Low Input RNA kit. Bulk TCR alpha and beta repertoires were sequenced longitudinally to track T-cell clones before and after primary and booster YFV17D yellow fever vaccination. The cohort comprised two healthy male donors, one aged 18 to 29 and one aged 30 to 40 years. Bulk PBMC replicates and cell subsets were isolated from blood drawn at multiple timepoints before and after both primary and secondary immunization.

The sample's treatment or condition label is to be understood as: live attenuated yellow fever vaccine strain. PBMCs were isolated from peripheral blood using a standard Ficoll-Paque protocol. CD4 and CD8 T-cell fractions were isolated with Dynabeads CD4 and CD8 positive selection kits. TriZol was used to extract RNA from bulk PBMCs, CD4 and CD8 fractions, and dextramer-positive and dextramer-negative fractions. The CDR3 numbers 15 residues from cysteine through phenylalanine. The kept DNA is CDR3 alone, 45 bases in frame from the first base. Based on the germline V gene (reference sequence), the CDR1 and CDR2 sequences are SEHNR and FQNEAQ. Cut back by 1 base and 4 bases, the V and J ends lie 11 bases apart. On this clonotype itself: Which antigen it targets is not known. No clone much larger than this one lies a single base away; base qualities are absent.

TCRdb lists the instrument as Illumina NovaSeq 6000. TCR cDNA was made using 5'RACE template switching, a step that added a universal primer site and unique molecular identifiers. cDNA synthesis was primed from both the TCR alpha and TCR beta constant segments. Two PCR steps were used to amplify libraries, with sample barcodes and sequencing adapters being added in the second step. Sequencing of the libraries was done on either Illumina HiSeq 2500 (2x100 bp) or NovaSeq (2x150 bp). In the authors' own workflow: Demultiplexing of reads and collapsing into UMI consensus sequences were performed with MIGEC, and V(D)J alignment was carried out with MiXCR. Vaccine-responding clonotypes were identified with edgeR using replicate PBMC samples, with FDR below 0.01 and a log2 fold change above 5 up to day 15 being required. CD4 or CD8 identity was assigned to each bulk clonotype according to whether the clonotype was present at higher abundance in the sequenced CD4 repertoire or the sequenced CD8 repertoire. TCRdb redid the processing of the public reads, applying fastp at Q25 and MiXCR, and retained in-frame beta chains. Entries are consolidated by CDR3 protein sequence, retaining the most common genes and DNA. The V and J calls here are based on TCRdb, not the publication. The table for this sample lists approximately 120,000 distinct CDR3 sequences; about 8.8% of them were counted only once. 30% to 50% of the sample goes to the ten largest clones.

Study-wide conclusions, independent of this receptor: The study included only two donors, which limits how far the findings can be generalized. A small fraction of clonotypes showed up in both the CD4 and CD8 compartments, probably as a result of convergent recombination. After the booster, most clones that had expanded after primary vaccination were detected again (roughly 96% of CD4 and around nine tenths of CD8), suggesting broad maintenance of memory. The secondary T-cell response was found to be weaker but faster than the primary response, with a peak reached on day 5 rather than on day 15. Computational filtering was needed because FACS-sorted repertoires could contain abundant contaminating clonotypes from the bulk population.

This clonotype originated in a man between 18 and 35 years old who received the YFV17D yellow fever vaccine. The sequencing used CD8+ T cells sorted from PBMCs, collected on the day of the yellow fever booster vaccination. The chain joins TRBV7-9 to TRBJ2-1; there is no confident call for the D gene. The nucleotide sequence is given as TGTGCCAGCAGCTTAGATTGGGCAGAATACAATGAGCAGTTCTTC. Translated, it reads CASSLDWAEYNEQFF.